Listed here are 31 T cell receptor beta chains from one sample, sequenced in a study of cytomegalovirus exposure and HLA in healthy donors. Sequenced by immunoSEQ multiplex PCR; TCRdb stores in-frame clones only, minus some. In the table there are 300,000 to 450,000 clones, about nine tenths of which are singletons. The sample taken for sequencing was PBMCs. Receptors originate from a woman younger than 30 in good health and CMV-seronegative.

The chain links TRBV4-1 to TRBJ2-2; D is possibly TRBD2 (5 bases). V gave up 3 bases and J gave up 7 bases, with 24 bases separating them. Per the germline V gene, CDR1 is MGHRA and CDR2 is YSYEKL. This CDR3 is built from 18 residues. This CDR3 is CASSHLLSEARIVGELFF. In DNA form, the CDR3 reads TGCGCCAGCAGCCATTTACTTAGCGAGGCGAGAATTGTCGGGGAGCTGTTTTTT.

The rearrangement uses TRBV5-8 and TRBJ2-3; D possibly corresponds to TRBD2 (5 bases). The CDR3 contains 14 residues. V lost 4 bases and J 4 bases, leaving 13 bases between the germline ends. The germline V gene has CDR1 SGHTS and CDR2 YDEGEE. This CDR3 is CASSLTMPADTQYF. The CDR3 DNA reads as TGTGCCAGCAGCCTGACTATGCCGGCAGATACGCAGTATTTT. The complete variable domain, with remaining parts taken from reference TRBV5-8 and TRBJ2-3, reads EAGVTQSPTHLIKTRGQQATLRCSPISGHTSVYWYQQALGLGLQFLLWYDEGEERNRGNFPPRFSGRQFPNYSSELNVNALELEDSALYLCASSLTMPADTQYFGPGTRLTVL.

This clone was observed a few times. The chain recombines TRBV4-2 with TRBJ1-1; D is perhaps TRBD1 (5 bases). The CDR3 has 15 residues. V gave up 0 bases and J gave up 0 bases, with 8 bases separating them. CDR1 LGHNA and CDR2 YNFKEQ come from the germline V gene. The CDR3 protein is CASSQDRTLNTEAFF. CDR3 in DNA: TGTGCCAGCAGCCAAGATAGGACATTGAACACTGAAGCTTTCTTT.

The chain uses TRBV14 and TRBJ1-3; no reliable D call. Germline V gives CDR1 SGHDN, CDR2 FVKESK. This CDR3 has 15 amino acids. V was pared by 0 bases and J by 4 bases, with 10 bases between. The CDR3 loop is CASSQDHTVGNTIYF. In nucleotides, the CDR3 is TGTGCCAGCAGCCAAGATCACACAGTAGGAAACACCATATATTTT.

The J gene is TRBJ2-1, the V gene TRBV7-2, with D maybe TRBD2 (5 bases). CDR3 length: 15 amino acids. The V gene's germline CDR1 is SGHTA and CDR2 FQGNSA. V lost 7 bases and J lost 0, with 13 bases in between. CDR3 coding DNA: TGTGCCAGCACTCCGGAGGTTGGCTCCTACAATGAGCAGTTCTTC. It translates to CASTPEVGSYNEQFF. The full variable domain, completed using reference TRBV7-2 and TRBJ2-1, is GAGVSQSPSNKVTEKGKDVELRCDPISGHTALYWYRQSLGQGLEFLIYFQGNSAPDKSGLPSDRFSAERTGGSVSTLTIQRTQQEDSAVYLCASTPEVGSYNEQFFGPGTRLTVL.

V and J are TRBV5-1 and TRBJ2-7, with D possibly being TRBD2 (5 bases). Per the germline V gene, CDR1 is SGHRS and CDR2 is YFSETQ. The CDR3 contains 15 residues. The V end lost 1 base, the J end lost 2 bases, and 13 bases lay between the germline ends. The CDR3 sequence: CASSLNGENPYEQYF. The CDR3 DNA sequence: TGCGCCAGCAGCTTGAATGGGGAGAATCCCTACGAGCAGTACTTC.

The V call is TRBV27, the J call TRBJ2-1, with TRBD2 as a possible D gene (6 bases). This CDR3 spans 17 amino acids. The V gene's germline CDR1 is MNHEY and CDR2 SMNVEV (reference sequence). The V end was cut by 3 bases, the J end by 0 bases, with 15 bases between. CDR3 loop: CASSLGLATSSYNEQFF. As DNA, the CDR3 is TGTGCCAGCAGTTTGGGGCTAGCGACAAGCTCCTACAATGAGCAGTTCTTC.

CDR3 region: CASSPPGTGKGYTF. In DNA, the CDR3 is TGTGCCAGCAGCCCCCCGGGGACAGGGAAAGGCTACACCTTC. The gene calls are TRBV11-2 and TRBJ1-2, with 9 bases that match TRBD1. The trim removed 5 bases at V and 8 bases at J, leaving 9 bases unmatched. Per the germline V gene, CDR1 is SGHAT and CDR2 is FQNNGV. The CDR3 runs 14 residues.

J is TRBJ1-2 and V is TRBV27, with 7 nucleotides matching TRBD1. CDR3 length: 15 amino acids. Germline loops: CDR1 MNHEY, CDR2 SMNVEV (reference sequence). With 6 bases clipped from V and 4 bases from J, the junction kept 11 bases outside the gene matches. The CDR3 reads CASSTGVPLLYGYTF. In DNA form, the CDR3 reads TGTGCCAGCAGCACAGGGGTCCCTCTCCTCTATGGCTACACCTTC.

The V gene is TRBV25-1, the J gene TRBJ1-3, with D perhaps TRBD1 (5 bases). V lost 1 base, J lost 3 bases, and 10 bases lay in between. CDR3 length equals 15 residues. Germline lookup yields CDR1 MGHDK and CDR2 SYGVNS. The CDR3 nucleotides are TGTGCCAGCAGTGAATTCGCAGGGCTTGGAAACACCATATATTTT. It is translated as CASSEFAGLGNTIYF. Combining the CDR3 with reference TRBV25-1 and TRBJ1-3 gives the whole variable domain EADIYQTPRYLVIGTGKKITLECSQTMGHDKMYWYQQDPGMELHLIHYSYGVNSTEKGDLSSESTVSRIRTEHFPLTLESARPSHTSQYLCASSEFAGLGNTIYFGEGSWLTVV.

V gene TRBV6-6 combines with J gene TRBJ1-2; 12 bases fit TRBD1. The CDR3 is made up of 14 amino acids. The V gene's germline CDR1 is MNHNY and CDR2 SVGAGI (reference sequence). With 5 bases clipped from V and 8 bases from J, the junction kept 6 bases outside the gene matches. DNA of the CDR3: TGTGCCAGCAGTAGGGGACAGGGGGCTCTAGGCTACACCTTC. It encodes CASSRGQGALGYTF.

The CDR3 loop is CASSQPPGTANTEAFF. The CDR3 DNA is TGTGCCAGCAGTCAACCACCCGGGACAGCGAACACTGAAGCTTTCTTT. The chain joins TRBV28 to TRBJ1-1; 7 positions agree with TRBD1. From germline, CDR1 is MDHEN and CDR2 SYDVKM. The CDR3 contains 16 residues. The V and J ends lost 5 bases and 1 base, in that order; junction bases with no gene match: 10.

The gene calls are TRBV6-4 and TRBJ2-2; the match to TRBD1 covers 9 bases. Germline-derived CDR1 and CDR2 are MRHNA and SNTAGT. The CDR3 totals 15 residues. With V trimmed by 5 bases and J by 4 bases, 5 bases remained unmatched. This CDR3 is CASSPQGAGTGELFF. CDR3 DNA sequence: TGTGCCAGCAGTCCACAGGGGGCTGGCACCGGGGAGCTGTTTTTT.

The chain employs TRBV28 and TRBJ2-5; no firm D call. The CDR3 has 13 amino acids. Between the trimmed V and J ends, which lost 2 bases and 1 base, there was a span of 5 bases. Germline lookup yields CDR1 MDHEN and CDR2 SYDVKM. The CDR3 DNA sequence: TGTGCCAGCAGTTTAGCGGTCCAAGAGACCCAGTACTTC. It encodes CASSLAVQETQYF.

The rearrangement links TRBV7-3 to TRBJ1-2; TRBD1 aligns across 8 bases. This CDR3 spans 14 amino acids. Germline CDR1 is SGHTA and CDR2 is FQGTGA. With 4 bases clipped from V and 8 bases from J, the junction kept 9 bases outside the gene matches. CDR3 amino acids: CASSSQGAVRGYTF. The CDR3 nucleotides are TGTGCCAGCAGCTCGCAGGGGGCTGTTCGAGGCTACACCTTC.

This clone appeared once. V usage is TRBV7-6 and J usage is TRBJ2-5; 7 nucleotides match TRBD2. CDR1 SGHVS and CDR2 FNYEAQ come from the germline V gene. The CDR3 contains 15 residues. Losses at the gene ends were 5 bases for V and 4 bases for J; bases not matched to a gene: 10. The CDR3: CASSLGWGGSETQYF. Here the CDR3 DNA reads TGTGCCAGCAGCCTCGGGTGGGGGGGGTCAGAGACCCAGTACTTC.

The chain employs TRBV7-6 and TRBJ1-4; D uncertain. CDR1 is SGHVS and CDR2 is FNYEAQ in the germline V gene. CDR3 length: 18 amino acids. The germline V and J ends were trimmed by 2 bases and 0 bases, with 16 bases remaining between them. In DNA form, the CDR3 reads TGTGCCAGCAGCTTACCCAGTGAGGGTACTGCAACTAATGAAAAACTGTTTTTT. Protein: CASSLPSEGTATNEKLFF.

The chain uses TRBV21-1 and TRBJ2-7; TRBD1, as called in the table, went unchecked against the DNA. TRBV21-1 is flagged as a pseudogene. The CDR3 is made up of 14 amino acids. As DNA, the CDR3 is TGTGCCAGCAGCAAACAAACAGGGGGCTACGAGCAGTACTTC. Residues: CASSKQTGGYEQYF.

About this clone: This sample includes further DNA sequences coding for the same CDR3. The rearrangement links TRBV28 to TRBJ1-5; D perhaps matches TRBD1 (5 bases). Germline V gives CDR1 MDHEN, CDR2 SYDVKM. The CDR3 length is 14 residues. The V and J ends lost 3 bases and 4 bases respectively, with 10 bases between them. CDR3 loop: CASSLGGSNQPQHF. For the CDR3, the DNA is TGTGCCAGCAGTTTGGGGGGGAGTAATCAGCCCCAGCATTTT.

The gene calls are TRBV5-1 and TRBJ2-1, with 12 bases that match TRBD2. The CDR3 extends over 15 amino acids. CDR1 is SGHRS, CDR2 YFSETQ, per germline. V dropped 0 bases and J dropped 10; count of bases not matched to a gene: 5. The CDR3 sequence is CASSLGLAGEGEQFF. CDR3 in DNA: TGCGCCAGCAGCTTGGGACTAGCGGGAGAAGGGGAGCAGTTCTTC.

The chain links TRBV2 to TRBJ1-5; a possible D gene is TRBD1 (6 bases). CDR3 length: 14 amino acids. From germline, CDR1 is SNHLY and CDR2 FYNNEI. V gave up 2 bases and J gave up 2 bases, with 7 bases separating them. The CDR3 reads CASSETGRNQPQHF. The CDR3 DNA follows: TGTGCCAGCAGTGAAACAGGGCGCAATCAGCCCCAGCATTTT.

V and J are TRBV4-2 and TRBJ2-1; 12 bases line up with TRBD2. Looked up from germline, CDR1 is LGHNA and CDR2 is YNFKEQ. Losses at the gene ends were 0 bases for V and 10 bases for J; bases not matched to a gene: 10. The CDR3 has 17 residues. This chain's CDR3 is CASSQDTPSGRAGEQFF. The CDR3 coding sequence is TGTGCCAGCAGCCAAGATACCCCTAGCGGGAGGGCCGGGGAGCAGTTCTTC.

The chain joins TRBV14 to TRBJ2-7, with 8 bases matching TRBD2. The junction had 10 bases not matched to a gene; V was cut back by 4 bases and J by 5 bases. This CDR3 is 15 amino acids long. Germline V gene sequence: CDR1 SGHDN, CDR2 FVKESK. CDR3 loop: CASSLFSGVADEQYF. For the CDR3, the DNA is TGTGCCAGCAGCCTCTTTAGCGGGGTGGCTGACGAGCAGTACTTC.

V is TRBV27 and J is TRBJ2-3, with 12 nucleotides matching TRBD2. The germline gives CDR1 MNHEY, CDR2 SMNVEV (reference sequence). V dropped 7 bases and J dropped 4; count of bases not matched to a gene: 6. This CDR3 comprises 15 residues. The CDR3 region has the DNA TGTGCCAGCAACCTACTAGCGGGGGGTTCAGATACGCAGTATTTT. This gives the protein CASNLLAGGSDTQYF.

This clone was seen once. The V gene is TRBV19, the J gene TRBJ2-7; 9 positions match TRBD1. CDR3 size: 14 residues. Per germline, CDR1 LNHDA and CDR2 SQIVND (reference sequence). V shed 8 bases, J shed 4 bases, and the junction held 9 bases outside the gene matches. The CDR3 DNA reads TGTGCCAGTGGGGACAGGGTGAATTGGTACGAGCAGTACTTC. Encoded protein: CASGDRVNWYEQYF.

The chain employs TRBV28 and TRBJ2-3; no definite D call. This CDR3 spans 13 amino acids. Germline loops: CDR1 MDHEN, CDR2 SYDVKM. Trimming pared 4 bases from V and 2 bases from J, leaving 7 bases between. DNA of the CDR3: TGTGCCAGCAGTTCGACTCTCACAGATACGCAGTATTTT. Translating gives CASSSTLTDTQYF.

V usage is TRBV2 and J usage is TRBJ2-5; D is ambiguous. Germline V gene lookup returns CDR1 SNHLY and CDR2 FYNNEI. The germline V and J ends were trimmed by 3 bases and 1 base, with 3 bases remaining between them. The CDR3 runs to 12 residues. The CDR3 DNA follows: TGTGCCAGCAGTGACTTCCAAGAGACCCAGTACTTC. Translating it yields CASSDFQETQYF.

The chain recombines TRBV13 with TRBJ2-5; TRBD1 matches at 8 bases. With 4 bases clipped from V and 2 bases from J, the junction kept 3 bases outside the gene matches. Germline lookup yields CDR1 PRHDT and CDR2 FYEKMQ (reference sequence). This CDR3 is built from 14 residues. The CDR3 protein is CASSWNRGQETQYF. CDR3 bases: TGTGCCAGCAGCTGGAACAGGGGGCAAGAGACCCAGTACTTC.

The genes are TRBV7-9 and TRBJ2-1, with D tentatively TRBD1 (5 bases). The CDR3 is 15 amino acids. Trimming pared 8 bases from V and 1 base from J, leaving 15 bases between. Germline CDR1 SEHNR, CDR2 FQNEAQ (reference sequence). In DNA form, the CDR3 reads TGTGCCAGCGGAAAGACAGACCAATCCTACAATGAGCAGTTCTTC. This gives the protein CASGKTDQSYNEQFF.

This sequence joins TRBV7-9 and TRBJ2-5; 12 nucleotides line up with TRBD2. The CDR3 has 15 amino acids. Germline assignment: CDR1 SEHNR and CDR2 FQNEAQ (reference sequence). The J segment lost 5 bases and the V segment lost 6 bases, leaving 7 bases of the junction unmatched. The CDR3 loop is CASSIGLAGMETQYF. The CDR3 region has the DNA TGTGCCAGCAGTATCGGACTAGCGGGGATGGAGACCCAGTACTTC.

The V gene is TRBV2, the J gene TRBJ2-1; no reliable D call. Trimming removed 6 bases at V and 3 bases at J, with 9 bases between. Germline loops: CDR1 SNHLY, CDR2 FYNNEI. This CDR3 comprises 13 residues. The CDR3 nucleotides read TGTGCCAGCAGCCCCGAGAGCTACAATGAGCAGTTCTTC. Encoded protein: CASSPESYNEQFF.